The 10 T cell receptor beta chains listed next were all sequenced from one sample in a study of control samples from healthy donors and cancer patients. The method was immunoSEQ multiplex PCR; TCRdb's version includes in-frame clones alone and lacks a portion of them. The data show 11,000 to 15,000 clones, approximately 75% seen once. The specimen was formalin-fixed, paraffin-embedded tissue. These receptor sequences come from a female donor with lung cancer.

V and J are TRBV29-1 and TRBJ1-4; tentatively, D is TRBD1 (6 bases). V was cut by 4 bases and J by 8 bases, with 11 bases left in between. From germline, CDR1 is SQVTM and CDR2 ANQGSEA. This CDR3 is 12 amino acids long. Here the CDR3 reads CSVGHREEKLFF. In DNA form, the CDR3 reads TGCAGCGTTGGGCACAGGGAGGAAAAACTGTTTTTT.

This clone was observed once. The gene calls are TRBV11-3 and TRBJ2-7, with D possibly being TRBD1 or TRBD2 (6 bases each). The CDR3 consists of 14 residues. Deletions cut 5 bases from V and 3 bases from J, with 14 bases between. Germline CDR1 SGHNT, CDR2 YENEEA. The CDR3 DNA follows: TGTGCCAGCAGCCTCGGGGGCAGAGACTACGAGCAGTACTTC. This encodes CASSLGGRDYEQYF.

In its sample, this clone was seen a few times. Other DNA variants within this sample encode the same CDR3. V and J are TRBV6-1 and TRBJ1-5, with a possible D match to TRBD1 (5 bases). Germline CDR1 reads MNHNS; CDR2 reads SASEGT. CDR3 length: 14 amino acids. Between the trimmed V and J ends, which lost 0 bases and 7 bases, there was a span of 10 bases. The CDR3 DNA sequence: TGTGCCAGCAGTGAAGCGGGAGGGGCGCAGCCCCAGCATTTT. Protein sequence: CASSEAGGAQPQHF.

J is TRBJ2-3 and V is TRBV4-3; D unclear. V was shortened by 3 bases and J by 2 bases, with 15 bases between the two germline ends. The germline CDR1 and CDR2 sequences are LGHNA and YSLEER. CDR3 length equals 16 residues. The CDR3 coding sequence is TGCGCCAGCAGCCATTCCCGTTCGCGGTACACAGATACGCAGTATTTT. Residues: CASSHSRSRYTDTQYF.

The rearrangement links TRBV9 to TRBJ1-5, with TRBD1 as a possible D gene (5 bases). Per the germline V gene, CDR1 is SGDLS and CDR2 is YYNGEE. The CDR3 consists of 14 residues. The V gene lost 3 bases and the J gene lost 5 bases, with 12 bases spanning the gap. The CDR3 DNA follows: TGTGCCAGCAGCGAGGGGCAGGACTATCAGCCCCAGCATTTT. It codes for CASSEGQDYQPQHF.

V is TRBV10-3 and J is TRBJ2-2, with 9 nucleotides matching TRBD1. V trimming: 0 bases; J trimming: 5 bases; junction bases outside the gene matches: 10. This CDR3 region has 18 residues. CDR1 ENHRY and CDR2 SYGVKD come from the germline V gene. The CDR3 is CAISESGRTGGVTGELFF. The DNA of the CDR3 is TGTGCCATCAGTGAGTCGGGGAGAACAGGGGGCGTGACCGGGGAGCTGTTTTTT.

The V and J genes are TRBV7-2 and TRBJ1-1; D call uncertain. Germline V gene lookup returns CDR1 SGHTA and CDR2 FQGNSA. The CDR3 is 15 amino acids. The V and J ends lost 4 bases and 1 base respectively, with 13 bases between them. CDR3: CASSSSSGSNTEAFF. In nucleotides, the CDR3 is TGTGCCAGCAGCTCCAGCTCCGGTTCGAACACTGAAGCTTTCTTT.

V is TRBV7-8 and J is TRBJ2-1; tentatively, D is TRBD2 (6 bases). Germline CDR1 and CDR2: SGHVS and FQNEAQ. V gave up 3 bases and J gave up 7 bases, with 10 bases separating them. The CDR3 is 13 residues long. CDR3 region: CASSFGTANEQFF. CDR3 nucleotides: TGTGCCAGCAGCTTCGGGACTGCGAATGAGCAGTTCTTC.

V usage is TRBV5-1 and J usage is TRBJ1-1; D not resolved. The CDR3 has 13 residues. Germline V gene sequence: CDR1 SGHRS, CDR2 YFSETQ. The ends were cut back, 0 bases at V and 1 base at J, with 4 bases in the middle. CDR3 protein: CASSLGGNTEAFF. For the CDR3, the DNA is TGCGCCAGCAGCTTGGGCGGGAACACTGAAGCTTTCTTT.

By share, this clone counts as medium-sized. CDR3 in DNA: TGTGCCAGCAGCCCCCAAGACAGGGCTGAAAAACTGTTTTTT. Amino acid sequence: CASSPQDRAEKLFF. V usage is TRBV11-2 and J usage is TRBJ1-4, with 7 nucleotides matching TRBD1. The J segment lost 7 bases and the V segment lost 5 bases, leaving 7 bases of the junction unmatched. The CDR3 length is 14 residues. From germline, CDR1 is SGHAT and CDR2 FQNNGV.